This entry is about one T cell receptor (beta chain). The sample is drawn from a study of T-cell memory formation after mild COVID-19. The germline V gene has CDR1 SGHDN and CDR2 FVKESK. CDR3 length equals 16 residues. With 1 base clipped from V and 9 bases from J, the junction kept 10 bases outside the gene matches. TCRdb reprocessed the 5' RACE reads with MiXCR, giving one entry per CDR3 protein. Among 350,000 to 400,000 distinct CDR3 sequences listed, around 21% were seen once. V is TRBV14 and J is TRBJ2-1; 9 bases agree with TRBD1. The sequenced material came from PBMCs or a T cell subset sorted from them (not recorded which). This sequence was found in an adult woman who had mild COVID-19 (a few samples of this study predate the infection). Cell type and time point are not known. The CDR3 region has the DNA TGTGCCAGCAGCCAAGTCCCGGGACAGGGCCTTGGTGAGCAGTTCTTC. Protein sequence: CASSQVPGQGLGEQFF.